Listed here is a single T cell receptor (beta chain). This record belongs to a study of blood T cell repertoires in COVID-19. Profiled with immunoSEQ multiplex PCR; TCRdb holds only in-frame clones, not every one. The repertoire holds some 120,000 clones, with about 81% as singletons. There are 14 residues in the CDR3. The germline V gene has CDR1 SQVTM and CDR2 ANQGSEA. The ends were cut back, 2 bases at V and 2 bases at J, with 13 bases in the middle. The sequence came from a man aged 25 to 40 with COVID-19, enrolled during active disease. The chain recombines TRBV29-1 with TRBJ2-7, with a possible D match to TRBD2 (6 bases). The sample taken for sequencing was peripheral blood. The CDR3 region is CSVERDFKPYEQYF. For the CDR3, the DNA is TGCAGCGTTGAAAGGGACTTTAAACCCTACGAGCAGTACTTC.